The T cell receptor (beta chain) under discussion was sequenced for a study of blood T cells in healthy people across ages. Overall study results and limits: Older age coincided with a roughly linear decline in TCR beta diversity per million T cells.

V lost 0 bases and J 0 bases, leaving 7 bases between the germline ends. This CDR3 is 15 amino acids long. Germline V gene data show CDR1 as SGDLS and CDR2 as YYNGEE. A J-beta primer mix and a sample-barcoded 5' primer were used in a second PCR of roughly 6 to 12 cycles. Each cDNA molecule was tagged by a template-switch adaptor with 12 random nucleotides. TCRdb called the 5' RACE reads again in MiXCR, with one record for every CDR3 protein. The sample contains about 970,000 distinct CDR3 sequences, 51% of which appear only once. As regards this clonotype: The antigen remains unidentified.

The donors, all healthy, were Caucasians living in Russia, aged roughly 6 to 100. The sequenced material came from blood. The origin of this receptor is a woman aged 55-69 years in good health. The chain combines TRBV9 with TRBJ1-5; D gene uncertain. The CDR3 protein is CASSVGADSNQPQHF. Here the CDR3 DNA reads TGTGCCAGCAGCGTAGGGGCCGATAGCAATCAGCCCCAGCATTTT.